One TCR beta chain is described in this entry. In the original workflow: By means of reference gene primer amplification, nucleated cell counts were estimated. Generated by immunoSEQ multiplex PCR, the TCRdb table keeps only in-frame clones and is missing some. That table gives V, J and clone size, and the DNA gave D and trimming. This table has fewer than 150,000 clones, approximately 91% appearing once. These data are taken from a study of blood T cell repertoires in COVID-19. Turning to the study itself: Sources were T cells, B-cell-depleted T cells, or PBMCs; the material itself was cDNA or gDNA.

Specimen: peripheral blood. The origin of this receptor is a woman in her sixties or seventies who had recovered from COVID-19.

CDR3 in amino acids: CASSQDHGGDTQYF. Here the CDR3 DNA reads TGCGCCAGCAGCCAAGATCACGGGGGAGATACGCAGTATTTT. The chain has TRBV4-3 and TRBJ2-3; possible D gene TRBD2, 6 bases. Germline V gene data show CDR1 as LGHNA and CDR2 as YSLEER. Trimming removed 0 bases at V and 5 bases at J, with 9 bases between. The CDR3 totals 14 residues.